These T cell receptor beta chains were read from a single sample in a study of patients and donors after allogeneic stem cell transplantation. Using its own MiXCR run on the RT-PCR reads, TCRdb lists one record per CDR3 protein. The table records 400,000 to 500,000 distinct CDR3 sequences, 16% of them present only once. Material for sequencing was blood, either unsorted or a sorted T cell fraction (not recorded which). Receptors were obtained from a human donor who was either an allogeneic HSCT recipient or a stem cell or donor lymphocyte infusion donor (not recorded which). It is not recorded whose cells these are; they may come from a transplant donor. Each CDR3 is given with its conserved first and last residue. The D gene is left open where the match is weak. Clone size is stated in some rows and not others, as once, few, many or a class when expanded.

J: TRBJ2-1
length: 18
V: TRBV7-3
size: -
D: TRBD2
CDR3: CASSLKRTSGGGLNEQFF
DNA: TGTGCCAGCAGCTTAAAGCGGACTAGCGGGGGGGGGTTGAATGAGCAGTTCTTC

J: TRBJ2-5
length: 14
V: TRBV12-3/TRBV12-4
size: few
D: -
CDR3: CASSLHTGRETQYF
DNA: TGTGCCAGCAGTTTACACACAGGGAGAGAGACCCAGTACTTC

J: TRBJ1-4
length: 15
V: TRBV9
size: few
D: -
CDR3: CASSVGRTTNEKLFF
DNA: TGTGCCAGCAGCGTTGGTCGTACAACTAATGAAAAACTGTTTTTT

J: TRBJ2-5
length: 16
V: TRBV27
size: -
D: TRBD2
CDR3: CASSPGTSGSRETQYF
DNA: TGTGCCAGCAGTCCGGGGACTAGCGGGAGCAGAGAGACCCAGTACTTC

J: TRBJ2-1
length: 19
V: TRBV12-3/TRBV12-4
size: few
D: -
CDR3: CASSFHPVTRSGSYNEQFF
DNA: TGTGCCAGCAGTTTCCACCCCGTAACTAGGTCTGGCTCCTACAATGAGCAGTTCTTC

J: TRBJ2-3
length: 16
V: TRBV7-2
size: few
D: -
CDR3: CASSFPRDLSTDTQYF
DNA: TGTGCCAGCAGCTTCCCGAGGGACCTAAGCACAGATACGCAGTATTTT

J: TRBJ2-3
length: 16
V: TRBV11-2
size: few
D: TRBD1
CDR3: CASSLQGADGSDTQYF
DNA: TGTGCCAGCAGCTTACAGGGGGCAGATGGATCGGATACGCAGTATTTT

J: TRBJ2-3
length: 16
V: TRBV2
size: few
D: TRBD2
CDR3: CASSESLAGVRDTQYF
DNA: TGTGCCAGCAGTGAATCCCTAGCGGGGGTTAGAGATACGCAGTATTTT

J: TRBJ1-3
length: 15
V: TRBV12-3/TRBV12-4
size: -
D: -
CDR3: CASSFRTAQPNTIYF
DNA: TGTGCCAGCAGTTTTAGGACGGCCCAACCCAACACCATATATTTT

J: TRBJ1-4
length: 15
V: TRBV20-1
size: few
D: TRBD1
CDR3: CSAGETGRRNEKLFF
DNA: TGCAGTGCTGGGGAGACAGGGAGACGGAATGAAAAACTGTTTTTT

J: TRBJ1-1
length: 14
V: TRBV11-3
size: -
D: TRBD1
CDR3: CASSAQGAYTEAFF
DNA: TGTGCCAGCAGCGCACAGGGGGCGTACACTGAAGCTTTCTTT

J: TRBJ1-1
length: 16
V: TRBV6-1
size: few
D: TRBD1
CDR3: CASSERGQRSNTEAFF
DNA: TGTGCCAGCAGTGAACGGGGACAGAGATCGAACACTGAAGCTTTCTTT

J: TRBJ2-7
length: 13
V: TRBV28
size: -
D: -
CDR3: CASSYGTSYEQYF
DNA: TGTGCCAGCAGTTATGGAACCTCCTACGAGCAGTACTTC

J: TRBJ2-3
length: 16
V: TRBV5-8
size: -
D: TRBD1
CDR3: CASSLGRQGAIDTQYF
DNA: TGTGCCAGCAGCTTGGGGCGACAGGGGGCAATAGATACGCAGTATTTT

J: TRBJ2-6
length: 18
V: TRBV20-1
size: few
D: -
CDR3: CSARDLVSIVTGANVLTF
DNA: TGCAGTGCTAGAGATCTGGTCAGCATCGTCACTGGGGCCAACGTCCTGACTTTC

J: TRBJ2-1
length: 12
V: TRBV30
size: -
D: -
CDR3: CAWSVRGDEQFF
DNA: TGTGCCTGGAGTGTACGTGGCGATGAGCAGTTCTTC

J: TRBJ2-7
length: 14
V: TRBV12-3/TRBV12-4
size: -
D: -
CDR3: CASSLGMGRGEQYF
DNA: TGTGCCAGCAGTTTAGGGATGGGCCGAGGTGAGCAGTACTTC

J: TRBJ2-3
length: 14
V: TRBV20-1
size: many
D: TRBD2
CDR3: CSASGRTSTDTQYF
DNA: TGCAGTGCTAGCGGGAGGACTAGCACAGATACGCAGTATTTT

J: TRBJ2-1
length: 15
V: TRBV9
size: -
D: TRBD2
CDR3: CASSVAGGRSDEQFF
DNA: TGTGCCAGCAGCGTAGCCGGCGGGAGGTCGGATGAGCAGTTCTTC

J: TRBJ1-2
length: 12
V: TRBV10-3
size: few
D: -
CDR3: CAIRQTPIGYTF
DNA: TGTGCCATCAGACAGACCCCTATCGGCTACACCTTC

J: TRBJ2-7
length: 14
V: TRBV20-1
size: -
D: TRBD2
CDR3: CSARALAGGGEQYF
DNA: TGCAGTGCTAGAGCTCTAGCGGGAGGGGGCGAGCAGTACTTC

J: TRBJ1-2
length: 15
V: TRBV12-3/TRBV12-4
size: few
D: TRBD1
CDR3: CASSFETGDGYGYTF
DNA: TGTGCCAGCAGCTTCGAGACAGGGGATGGATATGGCTACACCTTC

J: TRBJ1-3
length: 17
V: TRBV12-3/TRBV12-4
size: few
D: TRBD1
CDR3: CASSPERGQGSGNTIYF
DNA: TGTGCCAGCAGTCCGGAGAGGGGACAGGGTAGTGGAAACACCATATATTTT

J: TRBJ2-3
length: 16
V: TRBV4-2
size: -
D: TRBD2
CDR3: CASSSRLASSTDTQYF
DNA: TGTGCCAGCAGCTCCCGACTAGCGTCTAGCACAGATACGCAGTATTTT

J: TRBJ2-1
length: 14
V: TRBV2
size: few
D: TRBD2
CDR3: CASSAAGTSAEQFF
DNA: TGTGCCAGCAGTGCAGCCGGGACTAGCGCCGAGCAGTTCTTC

J: TRBJ2-3
length: 16
V: TRBV29-1
size: few
D: TRBD2
CDR3: CSVAGTSGTSTDTQYF
DNA: TGCAGCGTGGCCGGGACTAGCGGAACTAGCACAGATACGCAGTATTTT

J: TRBJ1-2
length: 11
V: TRBV11-2
size: few
D: -
CDR3: CASSFSETCSF
DNA: TGTGCCAGCAGCTTCTCGGAGACCTGTTCCTTC

J: TRBJ2-3
length: 17
V: TRBV2
size: few
D: TRBD2
CDR3: CASSERRGTSGTDTQYF
DNA: TGTGCCAGCAGTGAGCGGAGAGGGACTAGCGGCACAGATACGCAGTATTTT

J: TRBJ2-2
length: 17
V: TRBV9
size: -
D: TRBD2
CDR3: CASSPRSGRADTGELFF
DNA: TGTGCCAGCAGCCCAAGGAGCGGGAGGGCCGACACCGGGGAGCTGTTTTTT

J: TRBJ1-6
length: 15
V: TRBV10-3
size: few
D: TRBD1
CDR3: CAISSTGVNYSPLHF
DNA: TGTGCCATCAGCTCGACAGGGGTTAACTATTCACCCCTCCACTTT

J: TRBJ2-2
length: 13
V: TRBV7-3
size: -
D: -
CDR3: CASSLGAGGELFF
DNA: TGTGCCAGCAGCTTGGGGGCCGGCGGGGAGCTGTTTTTT

J: TRBJ2-7
length: 15
V: TRBV10-3
size: -
D: TRBD1
CDR3: CAISAGGTGGHEQYF
DNA: TGTGCCATCAGTGCCGGGGGGACAGGGGGCCACGAGCAGTACTTC

J: TRBJ1-2
length: 15
V: TRBV10-3
size: -
D: TRBD1
CDR3: CAIRDRDSDNYGYTF
DNA: TGTGCCATCAGAGACCGGGACAGCGATAACTATGGCTACACCTTC

J: TRBJ2-1
length: 14
V: TRBV2
size: few
D: TRBD2
CDR3: CASLVAGGYNEQFF
DNA: TGTGCCAGCTTGGTGGCGGGAGGATACAATGAGCAGTTCTTC

J: TRBJ2-1
length: 13
V: TRBV14
size: -
D: -
CDR3: CASSLKLGGEQFF
DNA: TGTGCCAGCAGCCTGAAGTTGGGGGGAGAGCAGTTCTTC

J: TRBJ2-7
length: 13
V: TRBV20-1
size: -
D: -
CDR3: CSAPTGKRGEQYF
DNA: TGCAGTGCTCCTACGGGGAAGAGAGGCGAGCAGTACTTC

J: TRBJ2-2
length: 17
V: TRBV9
size: -
D: TRBD2
CDR3: CASSPRSGRADTVELFF
DNA: TGTGCCAGCAGCCCAAGGAGCGGGAGGGCCGACACCGTGGAGCTGTTTTTT

J: TRBJ2-7
length: 14
V: TRBV12-3/TRBV12-4
size: -
D: -
CDR3: CASSTTGALYEQYF
DNA: TGTGCCAGCAGTACGACCGGGGCCCTATACGAGCAGTACTTC

J: TRBJ2-3
length: 12
V: TRBV13
size: -
D: -
CDR3: CASSGAVDTQYF
DNA: TGTGCCAGCAGCGGAGCGGTGGATACGCAGTATTTT

J: TRBJ1-2
length: 11
V: TRBV2
size: -
D: -
CDR3: CASSGRVRREF
DNA: TGTGCCAGCAGTGGACGGGTTAGGAGAGAGTTC

J: TRBJ2-5
length: 14
V: TRBV7-9
size: few
D: -
CDR3: CASSLSGFQETQYF
DNA: TGTGCCAGCAGCTTATCGGGCTTTCAAGAGACCCAGTACTTC

J: TRBJ2-7
length: 16
V: TRBV11-2
size: -
D: TRBD1
CDR3: CASSLVGQTSSYEQYF
DNA: TGTGCCAGCAGCTTAGTGGGACAGACGAGCTCCTACGAGCAGTACTTC